A single sample is the source of the 21 T cell receptor beta chains below, sequenced in a study of glioma-infiltrating T cells. TCR alpha and beta CDR3 regions were amplified from RNA using iRepertoire nested multiplex PCR. TCRdb used MiXCR to reprocess the multiplex PCR reads, holding one entry per CDR3 protein. The table lists about 410,000 distinct CDR3 sequences, 35% to 45% of them singletons. Sequencing was carried out using glioma tissue, nonneoplastic brain tissue, or PBMCs (not recorded which). These receptors were taken from a human donor with low-grade glioma or glioblastoma, undergoing nonglioma brain surgery, or in good health (not recorded which).

This clonotype was counted only a few times. The rearrangement links TRBV28 to TRBJ2-3; 12 bases fit TRBD1. Germline loops: CDR1 MDHEN, CDR2 SYDVKM. The CDR3 is 19 residues long. After removal of 7 bases from V and 4 bases from J, the junction contained 18 bases not matched to a gene. DNA of the CDR3: TGTGCCAGCATTCTTTCTTCCGGGACAGGGGGCGGAGGATCAGATACGCAGTATTTT. This codes for CASILSSGTGGGGSDTQYF.

V is TRBV20-1 and J is TRBJ2-5; D gene ambiguous. Germline assignment: CDR1 DFQATT and CDR2 SNEGSKA (reference sequence). Deletions cut 7 bases from V and 1 base from J, with 13 bases between. The CDR3 has 13 residues. Here the CDR3 reads CSVLPPSQETQYF. CDR3 sequence (DNA): TGCAGTGTCCTCCCGCCCTCCCAAGAGACCCAGTACTTC.

This clonotype was observed a handful of times. The DNA of the CDR3 is TGTGCCAGCAGTTTAGGAGAGGGGGGGAATGAAAAACTGTTTTTT. It translates to CASSLGEGGNEKLFF. The chain employs TRBV28 and TRBJ1-4, with D possibly being TRBD1 (6 bases). Trimming removed 2 bases at V and 5 bases at J, with 12 bases between. There are 15 residues in the CDR3. Per germline, CDR1 MDHEN and CDR2 SYDVKM.

This clonotype was counted ten times or more. This sequence joins TRBV6-2 or TRBV6-3 and TRBJ2-7; D gene uncertain. This CDR3 has 11 amino acids. V shed 6 bases and J shed 1 base, with 4 bases lying between them. Looked up from germline, CDR1 is MNHEY and CDR2 is SVGEGT. Written as DNA, the CDR3 is TGTGCCAGCAGCCAGTCCTACGAGCAGTACTTC. Protein sequence: CASSQSYEQYF.

This clonotype appeared a few times. The chain combines TRBV4-1 with TRBJ2-1, with D maybe TRBD2 (7 bases). The CDR3 contains 13 residues. The V gene's germline CDR1 is MGHRA and CDR2 YSYEKL. The ends were cut back, 3 bases at V and 15 bases at J, with 18 bases in the middle. The CDR3, as DNA: TGCGCCAGCAGCCAGGGAGGGGGGGCCGCCCGGTTCTTC. Protein product: CASSQGGGAARFF.

This clonotype was found many times. The rearrangement uses TRBV5-1 and TRBJ2-7; 10 nucleotides line up with TRBD1. V was pared by 0 bases and J by 6 bases, with 0 bases of the junction left unmatched. The V gene's germline CDR1 is SGHRS and CDR2 YFSETQ. The CDR3 has 13 amino acids. CDR3 sequence: CASSLGDRGEQYF. CDR3 in DNA: TGCGCCAGCAGCTTGGGGGACAGGGGCGAGCAGTACTTC. The full variable domain, rest sourced from reference TRBV5-1 and TRBJ2-7, is KAGVTQTPRYLIKTRGQQVTLSCSPISGHRSVSWYQQTPGQGLQFLFEYFSETQRNKGNFPGRFSGRQFSNSRSEMNVSTLELGDSALYLCASSLGDRGEQYFGPGTRLTVT.

Worth noting for this clonotype: This could be a read error, since a much larger clone is one nucleotide away. This chain connects TRBV2 to TRBJ2-5; 7 positions agree with TRBD2. Germline-derived CDR1 and CDR2 are SNHLY and FYNNEI. The V and J ends lost 2 bases and 2 bases, in that order; junction bases with no gene match: 2. The CDR3 has 14 residues. The CDR3 loop is CASSERTRQETQYF. The CDR3 nucleotides read TGTGCCAGCAGTGAACGGACTAGACAAGAGACCCAGTACTTC. Supplemented by reference TRBV2 and TRBJ2-5, the full variable domain reads EPEVTQTPSHQVTQMGQEVILRCVPISNHLYFYWYRQILGQKVEFLVSFYNNEISEKSEIFDDQFSVERPDGSNFTLKIRSTKLEDSAMYFCASSERTRQETQYFGPGTRLLVL.

This clonotype has a count of ten or more. V gene TRBV5-4 combines with J gene TRBJ1-1, with D perhaps TRBD1 (6 bases). The CDR3 runs 14 residues. Trimming cost V 4 bases and J 8 bases, with 18 bases left between them. In germline, CDR1 is SGHNT, CDR2 YYREEE (reference sequence). The CDR3 DNA follows: TGTGCCAGCAGCCCGGGGGGGGCAGGGACAGAAGCTTTCTTT. Its translation is CASSPGGAGTEAFF.

The rearrangement uses TRBV12-3 or TRBV12-4 and TRBJ2-7; D unclear. The ends were cut back, 5 bases at V and 2 bases at J, with 4 bases in the middle. CDR3 size: 11 residues. The CDR3 loop is CASSTAYEQYF. The DNA for the CDR3 is TGTGCCAGCAGTACGGCCTACGAGCAGTACTTC.

Points on this clonotype: This likely comes from a read error, as the CDR3 has no conserved phenylalanine or tryptophan at its end. The CDR3: CSARLAGFYNEQFL. CDR3 coding DNA: TGCAGTGCTAGACTAGCGGGGTTCTACAATGAGCAGTTCTTA. The chain is built from TRBV20-1 and TRBJ2-1; 9 bases are a match to TRBD2. From germline, CDR1 is DFQATT and CDR2 SNEGSKA (reference sequence). The CDR3 runs 14 residues. V lost 2 bases to trimming and J lost 3 bases; unmatched junction nucleotides: 2.

The chain carries TRBV2 and TRBJ1-5; 7 bases line up with TRBD1. Germline V gives CDR1 SNHLY, CDR2 FYNNEI. The CDR3 is 15 residues long. Unmatched junction bases numbered 6, after V lost 7 bases and J lost 0 bases. In DNA form, the CDR3 reads TGTGCCAGCAATCCGACAGGGAATAGCAATCAGCCCCAGCATTTT. Translation: CASNPTGNSNQPQHF.

The chain uses TRBV28 and TRBJ1-2, with TRBD1 matching 8 bases. The ends lost 1 base at V and 4 bases at J; junction bases unmatched: 5. This CDR3 spans 15 amino acids. Germline V gene sequence: CDR1 MDHEN, CDR2 SYDVKM. The CDR3 region has the DNA TGTGCCAGCAGTTTATCTACAGGGGGAATCTATGGCTACACCTTC. The encoded protein is CASSLSTGGIYGYTF.

This clonotype has more than one count but fewer than ten. DNA of the CDR3: TGTGCCAGTAGTGCGCGCACAGATACGCAGTATTTT. It translates to CASSARTDTQYF. The chain has TRBV19 and TRBJ2-3; D not certain. The CDR3 consists of 12 residues. V was cut by 5 bases and J by 1 base, with 4 bases left in between. CDR1 is LNHDA and CDR2 is SQIVND in the germline V gene (reference sequence).

This clonotype turned up a few times. One end of the junction is discordant with germline, which a read error may explain. This sequence joins TRBV7-7 and TRBJ2-5; 12 nucleotides agree with TRBD1. This CDR3 has 18 residues. CDR1 is SSHAT and CDR2 is FNYEAQ in the germline V gene (reference sequence). The CDR3 bases are TGTGCTAGCAGCCAAAACCCTCCGGGACAGGGGGCGCATGAGACCCAGTACTTC. Its protein product is CASSQNPPGQGAHETQYF.

The sample holds a few counts of this clonotype. The CDR3 coding sequence is TGTGCCAGCAGCCCCCTCGCGGGTAGCGGGAGTGGCAATGAGCAGTTCTTC. Translated: CASSPLAGSGSGNEQFF. The V call is TRBV4-2, the J call TRBJ2-1; TRBD2 matches 9 bases. Trimming took 4 bases from V and 6 from J; bases not matched to a gene: 13. Germline lookup yields CDR1 LGHNA and CDR2 YNFKEQ. The CDR3 is made up of 17 amino acids.

This clonotype was seen a handful of times. This chain joins TRBV27 and TRBJ2-4; possibly TRBD1 for D (5 bases). Germline CDR1 is MNHEY and CDR2 is SMNVEV (reference sequence). This CDR3 has 13 amino acids. V was pared by 1 base and J by 6 bases, with 7 bases between. The CDR3 loop reads CASSLWQGNIQYF. CDR3 nucleotides: TGTGCCAGCAGTTTATGGCAGGGAAACATTCAGTACTTC.

This clonotype was detected many times. V and J are TRBV27 and TRBJ2-7; TRBD1 agrees at 9 bases. The germline V gene has CDR1 MNHEY and CDR2 SMNVEV (reference sequence). The CDR3 spans 16 residues. The J segment lost 2 bases and the V segment lost 3 bases, leaving 8 bases of the junction unmatched. CDR3 loop: CASSLDGQGFPYEQYF. The CDR3 DNA reads as TGTGCCAGCAGTTTGGATGGACAGGGGTTCCCCTACGAGCAGTACTTC.

As regards this clonotype: Its ends do not fully match the called genes, so a read error is possible. The CDR3, as DNA: TGTGCCAGCAGCTGGGACGGCACCTACGGGCAGTACTTC. Translation gives CASSWDGTYGQYF. This chain uses TRBV5-4 with TRBJ2-7; either TRBD1 or TRBD2 may fit D (5 bases each). Germline CDR1 and CDR2: SGHNT and YYREEE (reference sequence). CDR3 size: 13 residues. The full variable domain, its missing parts supplied by reference TRBV5-4 and TRBJ2-7, is ETGVTQSPTHLIKTRGQQVTLRCSSQSGHNTVSWYQQALGQGPQFIFQYYREEENGRGNFPPRFSGLQFPNYSSELNVNALELDDSALYLCASSWDGTYGQYFGPGTRLTVT.

This clonotype has only a few counts. V and J are TRBV29-1 and TRBJ2-7, with a possible D match to TRBD1 (5 bases). The V end lost 5 bases, the J end lost 1 base, and 15 bases lay between the germline ends. This CDR3 spans 14 amino acids. CDR1 is SQVTM and CDR2 is ANQGSEA in the germline V gene. CDR3 DNA sequence: TGCAGCGTTCTAGTACAGGAATGGTCCTACGAGCAGTACTTC. It translates to CSVLVQEWSYEQYF.

This clonotype was counted only a few times. The CDR3 sequence: CASSLSQGHDEQYF. The CDR3 DNA reads TGTGCCAGCAGCTTATCCCAGGGCCACGACGAGCAGTACTTC. The chain couples TRBV11-3 to TRBJ2-7; D is possibly TRBD1 (5 bases). Germline CDR1 SGHNT, CDR2 YENEEA. The CDR3 spans 14 residues. V was clipped by 2 bases and J by 5 bases, with 13 bases between them.

Comment on this clonotype: This may be a read error, as it is one base from a much larger clone. The chain links TRBV15 to TRBJ1-1; unclear D gene. The CDR3 sequence is 16 residues long. CDR1 and CDR2 (germline): LNHNV, YYDKDF (reference sequence). The DNA of the CDR3 is TGTGCCACCAGCAGCTACCTTACCTACGATGACACTGGAGCTTTCTTT. Encoded protein: CATSSYLTYDDTGAFF.